Shown below are 21 T cell receptor beta chains from a single sample sequenced in a study of blood T cell repertoires in COVID-19. The table came from immunoSEQ multiplex PCR; TCRdb's copy has only in-frame clones and leaves some out. In the table there are 120,000 or so clones, less than 75% of which are singletons. The sequenced material came from peripheral blood. The receptor source for this set is a woman aged 55-70 years with acute or convalescent COVID-19.

CDR3 protein: CASSLYWNTGELFF. Here the CDR3 DNA reads TGTGCCAGCAGCTTGTATTGGAACACCGGGGAGCTGTTTTTT. This rearrangement joins TRBV5-5 to TRBJ2-2; no reliable D call. Germline lookup yields CDR1 SGHKS and CDR2 YYEKEE (reference sequence). CDR3 length: 14 amino acids. V was pared by 1 base and J by 1 base, with 5 bases between. The full variable domain, rest sourced from reference TRBV5-5 and TRBJ2-2, is DAGVTQSPTHLIKTRGQQVTLRCSPISGHKSVSWYQQVLGQGPQFIFQYYEKEERGRGNFPDRFSARQFPNYSSELNVNALLLGDSALYLCASSLYWNTGELFFGEGSRLTVL.

The rearrangement links TRBV30 to TRBJ2-7; D is possibly TRBD1 (7 bases). This CDR3 spans 13 amino acids. V shed 2 bases and J shed 6 bases, with 14 bases lying between them. Germline V gene sequence: CDR1 GTSNPN, CDR2 SVGIG (reference sequence). Here the CDR3 DNA reads TGTGCCTGGAGTAGGTCAGGGGGGCGCGAGCAGTACTTC. Its protein is CAWSRSGGREQYF.

The J gene is TRBJ1-5, the V gene TRBV24-1; TRBD1 matches at 12 bases. CDR1 and CDR2 from the germline V gene are KGHDR and SFDVKD. The J segment lost 6 bases and the V segment lost 9 bases, leaving 14 bases of the junction unmatched. The length of the CDR3 is 17 residues. The CDR3: CATHFRDRGHFTQPQHF. In DNA form, the CDR3 reads TGTGCCACCCATTTCCGGGACAGGGGGCATTTTACTCAGCCCCAGCATTTT.

V gene TRBV2 combines with J gene TRBJ2-1; TRBD2 is a possible D gene (6 bases). The CDR3 runs 12 residues. V dropped 6 bases and J dropped 9 bases, with 12 bases sitting between them. The V gene's germline CDR1 is SNHLY and CDR2 FYNNEI. The CDR3 sequence: CASRTSFGEQFF. For the CDR3, the DNA is TGTGCCAGCAGGACTAGTTTCGGTGAGCAGTTCTTC.

This chain joins TRBV9 and TRBJ2-5; 14 bases align to TRBD2. Germline V CDR1 and CDR2: SGDLS, YYNGEE. V lost 2 bases and J lost 1; bases outside the gene matches: 1. There are 16 residues in the CDR3. CDR3 coding DNA: TGTGCCAGCAGCGTGACTAGCGGGGGGGTCCAAGAGACCCAGTACTTC. This sequence encodes CASSVTSGGVQETQYF.

The chain employs TRBV4-3 and TRBJ1-2; 7 nucleotides line up with TRBD1. Germline V lookup: CDR1 LGHNA, CDR2 YSLEER. V shed 4 bases, J shed 5 bases, and the junction held 13 bases outside the gene matches. CDR3 length: 16 residues. Written as DNA, the CDR3 is TGCGCCAGCAGCCCTCACTCGCCGGGACAGCGTTATGGCTACACCTTC. Protein sequence: CASSPHSPGQRYGYTF.

This rearrangement joins TRBV19 to TRBJ2-7, with 9 bases identical to TRBD1. The CDR3 runs 14 residues. Per the germline V gene, CDR1 is LNHDA and CDR2 is SQIVND (reference sequence). Unmatched junction bases numbered 7, after V lost 7 bases and J lost 3 bases. The CDR3 region is CASTTGGQGYEQYF. The CDR3 DNA sequence: TGTGCCAGTACCACAGGGGGACAGGGCTACGAGCAGTACTTC.

CDR3: CASSGLQSHRGLNEQFF. The CDR3 nucleotides are TGTGCCAGCAGTGGGTTACAATCTCACAGGGGGCTAAATGAGCAGTTCTTC. The chain has TRBV27 and TRBJ2-1, with 9 bases identical to TRBD1. The ends lost 5 bases at V and 7 bases at J; junction bases unmatched: 15. Germline values: CDR1 MNHEY, CDR2 SMNVEV (reference sequence). CDR3 size: 17 residues.

This sequence joins TRBV3-1 (or the pseudogene TRBV3-2) and TRBJ1-4; TRBD1 matches 10 bases. Germline values: CDR1 LGHDT, CDR2 YNNKEL (reference sequence). J lost 10 bases, V lost 4 bases, and 9 bases had no gene match. The CDR3 runs to 15 residues. CDR3 in DNA: TGTGCCAGCAGCCTAACGGACAGGGGGTTTGGAAAACTGTTTTTT. This sequence encodes CASSLTDRGFGKLFF.

The chain combines TRBV5-1 with TRBJ1-3; 12 nucleotides align to TRBD1. Trimming at V came to 0 bases and at J to 7 bases, leaving 5 bases not matched to a gene. The CDR3 runs 16 residues. The germline CDR1 and CDR2 sequences are SGHRS and YFSETQ. The CDR3 region is CASSLVGQGASNTIYF. The CDR3 region has the DNA TGCGCCAGCAGCTTGGTGGGACAGGGGGCTTCGAACACCATATATTTT.

The rearrangement links TRBV11-2 to TRBJ1-1; D not certain. Germline assignment: CDR1 SGHAT and CDR2 FQNNGV. The V end was cut by 4 bases, the J end by 4 bases, with 19 bases between. There are 16 residues in the CDR3. The CDR3 here is CASSSSSGLAGTEAFF. The CDR3 DNA reads TGTGCCAGCAGCTCATCCTCTGGGCTAGCGGGCACTGAAGCTTTCTTT. The complete variable domain, with remaining parts taken from reference TRBV11-2 and TRBJ1-1, reads EAGVAQSPRYKIIEKRQSVAFWCNPISGHATLYWYQQILGQGPKLLIQFQNNGVVDDSQLPKDRFSAERLKGVDSTLKIQPAKLEDSAVYLCASSSSSGLAGTEAFFGQGTRLTVV.

The J gene is TRBJ1-5, the V gene TRBV18, with TRBD1 matching over 7 bases. CDR3 size: 14 residues. Trimming cost V 3 bases and J 8 bases; bases outside gene matches: 7. Germline V CDR1 and CDR2: KGHSH, LQKENI. The chain's CDR3 is CASSPRTGWEPQHF. The CDR3 bases are TGTGCCAGCTCACCGCGGACAGGATGGGAGCCCCAGCATTTT.

This clone has just one count. Other DNA sequences within the sample encode an identical CDR3. This chain links TRBV10-3 with TRBJ1-5; the match to TRBD1 covers 9 bases. Germline values: CDR1 ENHRY, CDR2 SYGVKD. The junction had 10 bases not matched to a gene; V was cut back by 0 bases and J by 1 base. This CDR3 has 19 amino acids. The CDR3 DNA reads as TGTGCCATCAGTGAGTCGAGGGGGACAGGGAAGTGGAGCAATCAGCCCCAGCATTTT. It translates to CAISESRGTGKWSNQPQHF.

The rearrangement joins TRBV6-6 to TRBJ1-1; TRBD1 matches 9 bases. Germline-derived CDR1 and CDR2 are MNHNY and SVGAGI (reference sequence). Trimming removed 2 bases from V and 8 bases from J; junction bases left unmatched: 9. This CDR3 is built from 15 residues. The CDR3 coding sequence is TGTGCCAGCAGTTACAGGAGGACAGGGGTTACAGAAGCTTTCTTT. The encoded protein is CASSYRRTGVTEAFF.

V usage is TRBV18 and J usage is TRBJ1-3; D not resolved. This CDR3 has 15 amino acids. Trimming removed 3 bases at V and 2 bases at J, with 11 bases between. Germline-derived CDR1 and CDR2 are KGHSH and LQKENI. The CDR3 DNA sequence: TGTGCCAGCTCACCGCAACGAACAGCTGGAAACACCATATATTTT. Translated, it gives CASSPQRTAGNTIYF.

This clone was seen only a few times. The V call is TRBV30, the J call TRBJ2-7; 8 bases are shared with TRBD1. CDR3 length: 16 amino acids. Germline loops: CDR1 GTSNPN, CDR2 SVGIG (reference sequence). V dropped 3 bases and J dropped 1; count of bases not matched to a gene: 11. This CDR3 reads CAWRGIGTGLSYEQYF. The CDR3 DNA is TGTGCCTGGAGAGGAATCGGGACAGGTCTTTCCTACGAGCAGTACTTC.

The chain combines TRBV5-1 with TRBJ2-1, with D possibly matching TRBD2 (5 bases). There are 13 residues in the CDR3. CDR1 and CDR2 (germline): SGHRS, YFSETQ. The V and J ends lost 5 bases and 8 bases respectively, with 14 bases between them. The DNA of the CDR3 is TGCGCCAGCAGGGTGAGGGTAGTCGATGAGCAGTTCTTC. It encodes CASRVRVVDEQFF.

The chain couples TRBV3-1 (or the pseudogene TRBV3-2) to TRBJ2-7; 9 positions match TRBD1. Per the germline V gene, CDR1 is LGHDT and CDR2 is YNNKEL (reference sequence). Trimming removed 3 bases from V and 6 bases from J; junction bases left unmatched: 3. The length of the CDR3 is 13 residues. CDR3 residues: CASSQMTGGEQYF. The CDR3 DNA reads as TGTGCCAGCAGCCAGATGACAGGGGGCGAGCAGTACTTC.

The genes are TRBV18 and TRBJ2-6, with D possibly being TRBD1 (6 bases). V gave up 3 bases and J gave up 4 bases, with 10 bases separating them. The CDR3 runs to 15 residues. Germline CDR1 and CDR2: KGHSH and LQKENI. DNA for the CDR3: TGTGCCAGCTCACCGTACAGGGCCGGGGCCAACGTCCTGACTTTC. As protein: CASSPYRAGANVLTF. Supplemented by reference TRBV18 and TRBJ2-6, the full variable domain reads NAGVMQNPRHLVRRRGQEARLRCSPMKGHSHVYWYRQLPEEGLKFMVYLQKENIIDESGMPKERFSAEFPKEGPSILRIQQVVRGDSAAYFCASSPYRAGANVLTFGAGSRLTVL.

The genes are TRBV9 and TRBJ1-5, with D possibly matching TRBD1 (6 bases). This CDR3 contains 15 residues. Trimming pared 2 bases from V and 7 bases from J, leaving 16 bases between. The V gene's germline CDR1 is SGDLS and CDR2 YYNGEE. The DNA of the CDR3 is TGTGCCAGCAGCGTCGGGGGGGGGCAACAGCAGCCCCAGCATTTT. It is translated as CASSVGGGQQQPQHF.

The V gene is TRBV7-3, the J gene TRBJ2-5; 9 positions agree with TRBD1. The V gene end was trimmed by 3 bases and the J gene end by 5 bases; junction bases not matched to a gene: 7. The CDR3 spans 15 residues. Looked up from germline, CDR1 is SGHTA and CDR2 is FQGTGA. CDR3 sequence reads: CASSLNRGRVETQYF. In DNA, the CDR3 is TGTGCCAGCAGCTTGAACAGGGGGCGCGTGGAGACCCAGTACTTC.